This is a list of T cell receptor beta chains from one sample in a study of cytomegalovirus exposure and HLA in healthy donors. Clones were sequenced by immunoSEQ multiplex PCR, and TCRdb holds only the in-frame ones, with some missing. This table has 30,000 to 40,000 clones, approximately 92% appearing once. The sample comprised PBMCs. These receptors all come from a man between 18 and 35 years old in good health and CMV-seronegative. Each CDR3 is given with its conserved first and last residue. The D gene is left open where the match is weak. Rows give clone size only sometimes, using once, few, many, or a class for an expanded clone.

d_call: TRBD2; clone_size: once; v_call: TRBV5-5; j_call: TRBJ2-5; cdr3_nt: TGTGCCAGCAGCGCGATGGGCAGGGAGGGAGAGACCCAGTACTTC; cdr3_aa: CASSAMGREGETQYF
d_call: .; clone_size: .; v_call: TRBV2; j_call: TRBJ1-2; cdr3_nt: TGTGCCAGCGGTATGGTGGGGGGCTATGGCTACACCTTC; cdr3_aa: CASGMVGGYGYTF
d_call: TRBD2; clone_size: .; v_call: TRBV27; j_call: TRBJ2-1; cdr3_nt: TGTGCCAGCAGTCCAGGACTAGCGGGAGGGCCTCGGAATGAGCAGTTCTTC; cdr3_aa: CASSPGLAGGPRNEQFF
d_call: TRBD2; clone_size: .; v_call: TRBV2; j_call: TRBJ2-1; cdr3_nt: TGTGCCAGCAGTGAGGGGTCGGGACTAGCGGTATACAATGAGCAGTTCTTC; cdr3_aa: CASSEGSGLAVYNEQFF
d_call: .; clone_size: .; v_call: TRBV2; j_call: TRBJ2-7; cdr3_nt: TGTGTCCCAGGTGGTGCACAGGAGAACGAGCAGTACTTC; cdr3_aa: CVPGGAQENEQYF
d_call: TRBD2; clone_size: .; v_call: TRBV30; j_call: TRBJ2-1; cdr3_nt: TGTGCCTGGAGTGTAATAACGGGGGGGCGGAGTGAGCAGTTCTTC; cdr3_aa: CAWSVITGGRSEQFF
d_call: TRBD2; clone_size: .; v_call: TRBV7-9; j_call: TRBJ2-7; cdr3_nt: TGTGCCAGCAGCTTCACGGGAGGGACCTTCGAGCAGTACTTC; cdr3_aa: CASSFTGGTFEQYF
d_call: .; clone_size: .; v_call: TRBV4-2; j_call: TRBJ1-5; cdr3_nt: TGTGCCAGCAGCCGTGAGGGCGGTGGACAGCCCCAGCATTTT; cdr3_aa: CASSREGGGQPQHF
d_call: .; clone_size: .; v_call: TRBV21-1; j_call: TRBJ2-1; cdr3_nt: TGTGCCAGCAGTAGACTAGCGGAGGGCCCGAGGGCGACCCATGAGCAGTTCTTC; cdr3_aa: CASSRLAEGPRATHEQFF
d_call: .; clone_size: .; v_call: TRBV30; j_call: TRBJ1-1; cdr3_nt: TGTGCCTGGAGTGCGCCCACAGGGCGGGTTCTCACTGAAGCTTTCTTT; cdr3_aa: CAWSAPTGRVLTEAFF
d_call: .; clone_size: .; v_call: TRBV7-9; j_call: TRBJ1-3; cdr3_nt: TGTGCCAGCAGCTTAGACTTCGGGACAACTAGAATCCGAAACACCATATATTTT; cdr3_aa: CASSLDFGTTRIRNTIYF
d_call: TRBD1; clone_size: .; v_call: TRBV28; j_call: TRBJ2-2; cdr3_nt: TGTGCCAGCAGTTCGGGACAGGGGACCGGGGAGCTGTTTTTT; cdr3_aa: CASSSGQGTGELFF
d_call: .; clone_size: few; v_call: TRBV11-2; j_call: TRBJ2-7; cdr3_nt: TGTGCCAGCAGCCCCAGACCGGGCGGGTTCGAGCAGTACTTC; cdr3_aa: CASSPRPGGFEQYF
d_call: TRBD2; clone_size: few; v_call: TRBV5-1; j_call: TRBJ2-1; cdr3_nt: TGCGCCAGCAGCACGAGGACTAGCGGGAACTACAATGAGCAGTTCTTC; cdr3_aa: CASSTRTSGNYNEQFF
d_call: .; clone_size: .; v_call: TRBV6-1; j_call: TRBJ1-3; cdr3_nt: TGTGCCAGCAGTGCAGCGGCGGTTGGCTCTGGAAACACCATATATTTT; cdr3_aa: CASSAAAVGSGNTIYF
d_call: TRBD2; clone_size: .; v_call: TRBV7-2; j_call: TRBJ2-1; cdr3_nt: TGTGCCAGCAGCTTAGTGAGCGGGAGCGACTATGAGCAGTTCTTC; cdr3_aa: CASSLVSGSDYEQFF